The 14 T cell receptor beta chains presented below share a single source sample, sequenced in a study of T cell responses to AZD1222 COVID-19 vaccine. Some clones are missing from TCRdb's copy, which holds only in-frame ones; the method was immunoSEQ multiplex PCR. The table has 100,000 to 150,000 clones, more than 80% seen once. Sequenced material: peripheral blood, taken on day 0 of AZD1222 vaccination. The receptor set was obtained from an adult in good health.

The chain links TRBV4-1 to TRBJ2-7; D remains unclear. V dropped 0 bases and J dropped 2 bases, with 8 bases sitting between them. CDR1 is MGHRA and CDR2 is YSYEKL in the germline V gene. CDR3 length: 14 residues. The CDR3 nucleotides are TGCGCCAGCAGCCAAGATCCGGGTCCCTACGAGCAGTACTTC. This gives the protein CASSQDPGPYEQYF.

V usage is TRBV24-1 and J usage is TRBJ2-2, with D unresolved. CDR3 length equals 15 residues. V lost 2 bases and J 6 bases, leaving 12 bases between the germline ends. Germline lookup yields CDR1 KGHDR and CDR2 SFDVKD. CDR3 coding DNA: TGTGCCACCAGTGATTCCGGGCCAAGGGCCGGGGAGCTGTTTTTT. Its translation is CATSDSGPRAGELFF.

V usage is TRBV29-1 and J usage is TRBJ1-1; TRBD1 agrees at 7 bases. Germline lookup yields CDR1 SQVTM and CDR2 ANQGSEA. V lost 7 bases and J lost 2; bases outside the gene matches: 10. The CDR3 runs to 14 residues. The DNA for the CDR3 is TGCAGCGCCCGGACCGGGACAGATAACACTGAAGCTTTCTTT. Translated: CSARTGTDNTEAFF.

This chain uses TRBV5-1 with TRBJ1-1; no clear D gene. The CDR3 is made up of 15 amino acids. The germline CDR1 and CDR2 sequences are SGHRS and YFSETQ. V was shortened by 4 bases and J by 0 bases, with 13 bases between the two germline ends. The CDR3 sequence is CASSARVQMNTEAFF. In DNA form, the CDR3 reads TGCGCCAGCAGCGCCCGGGTCCAAATGAACACTGAAGCTTTCTTT.

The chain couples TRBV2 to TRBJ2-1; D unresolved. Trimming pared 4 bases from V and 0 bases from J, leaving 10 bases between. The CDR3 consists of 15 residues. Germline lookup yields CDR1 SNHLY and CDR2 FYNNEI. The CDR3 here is CASSVRRSSYNEQFF. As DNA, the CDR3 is TGTGCCAGCAGTGTGCGGCGGAGCTCCTACAATGAGCAGTTCTTC.

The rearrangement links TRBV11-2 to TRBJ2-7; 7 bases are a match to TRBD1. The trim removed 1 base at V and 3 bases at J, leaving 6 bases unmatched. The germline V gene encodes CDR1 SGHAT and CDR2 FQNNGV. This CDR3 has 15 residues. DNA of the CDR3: TGTGCCAGCAGCTTAGCGGTCGGGACAGTCTACGAGCAGTACTTC. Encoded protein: CASSLAVGTVYEQYF.

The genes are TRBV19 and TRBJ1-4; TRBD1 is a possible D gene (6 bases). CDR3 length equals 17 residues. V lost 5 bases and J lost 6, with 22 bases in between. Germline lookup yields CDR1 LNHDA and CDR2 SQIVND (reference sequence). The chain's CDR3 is CASSFTLETGIDEKLFF. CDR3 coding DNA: TGTGCCAGTAGTTTCACCCTCGAAACAGGGATCGATGAAAAACTGTTTTTT.

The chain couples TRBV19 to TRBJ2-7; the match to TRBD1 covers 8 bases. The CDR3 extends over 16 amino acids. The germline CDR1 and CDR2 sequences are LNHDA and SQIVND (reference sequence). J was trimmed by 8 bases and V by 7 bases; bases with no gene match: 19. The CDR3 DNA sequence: TGTGCCAGTACCCAAGGGGGCAGGGGGCTGGAGGGTCAGCAGTACTTC. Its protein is CASTQGGRGLEGQQYF. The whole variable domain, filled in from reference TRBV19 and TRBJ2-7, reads DGGITQSPKYLFRKEGQNVTLSCEQNLNHDAMYWYRQDPGQGLRLIYYSQIVNDFQKGDIAEGYSVSREKKESFPLTVTSAQKNPTAFYLCASTQGGRGLEGQQYFGPGTRLTVT.

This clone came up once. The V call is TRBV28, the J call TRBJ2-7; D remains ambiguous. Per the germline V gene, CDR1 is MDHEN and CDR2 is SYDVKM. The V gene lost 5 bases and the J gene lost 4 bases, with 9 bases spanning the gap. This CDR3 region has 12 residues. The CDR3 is CASSILRYEQYF. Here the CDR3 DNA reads TGTGCCAGCAGTATCCTCAGGTACGAGCAGTACTTC.

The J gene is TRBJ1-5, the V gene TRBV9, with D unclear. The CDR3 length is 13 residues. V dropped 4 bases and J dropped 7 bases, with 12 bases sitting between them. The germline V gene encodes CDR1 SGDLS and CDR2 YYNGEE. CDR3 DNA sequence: TGTGCCAGCAGCACCTCCTTTGGGCAGCCCCAGCATTTT. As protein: CASSTSFGQPQHF. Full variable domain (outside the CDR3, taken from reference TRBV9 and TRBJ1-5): DSGVTQTPKHLITATGQRVTLRCSPRSGDLSVYWYQQSLDQGLQFLIQYYNGEERAKGNILERFSAQQFPDLHSELNLSSLELGDSALYFCASSTSFGQPQHFGDGTRLSIL.

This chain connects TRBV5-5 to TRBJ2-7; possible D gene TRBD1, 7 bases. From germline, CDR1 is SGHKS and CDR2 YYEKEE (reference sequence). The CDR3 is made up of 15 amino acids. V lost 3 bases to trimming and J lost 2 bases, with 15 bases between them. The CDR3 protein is CASSSDPGGTYEQYF. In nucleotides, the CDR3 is TGTGCCAGCAGCTCCGACCCAGGGGGGACCTACGAGCAGTACTTC.

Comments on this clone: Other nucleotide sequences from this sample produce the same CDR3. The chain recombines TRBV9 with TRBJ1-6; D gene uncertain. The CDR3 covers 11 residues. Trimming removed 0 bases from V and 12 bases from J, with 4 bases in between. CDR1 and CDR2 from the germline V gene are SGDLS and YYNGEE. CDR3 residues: CASSVGGPLHF. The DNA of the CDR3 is TGTGCCAGCAGCGTAGGAGGACCCCTCCACTTT. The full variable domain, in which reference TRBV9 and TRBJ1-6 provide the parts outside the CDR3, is DSGVTQTPKHLITATGQRVTLRCSPRSGDLSVYWYQQSLDQGLQFLIQYYNGEERAKGNILERFSAQQFPDLHSELNLSSLELGDSALYFCASSVGGPLHFGNGTRLTVT.

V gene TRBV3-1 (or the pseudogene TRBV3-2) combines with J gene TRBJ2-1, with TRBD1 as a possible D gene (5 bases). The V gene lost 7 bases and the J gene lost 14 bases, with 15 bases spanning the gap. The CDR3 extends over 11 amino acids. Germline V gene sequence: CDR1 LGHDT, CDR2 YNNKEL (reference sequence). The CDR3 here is CASKMGLWEFF. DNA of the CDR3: TGTGCCAGCAAGATGGGGCTCTGGGAGTTCTTC.

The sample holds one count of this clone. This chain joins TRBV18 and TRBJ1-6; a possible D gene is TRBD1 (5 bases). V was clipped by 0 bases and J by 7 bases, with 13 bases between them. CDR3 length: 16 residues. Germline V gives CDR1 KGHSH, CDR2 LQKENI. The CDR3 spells CASSPPSGRGNSPLHF. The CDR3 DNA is TGTGCCAGCTCACCACCGTCGGGGCGCGGGAATTCACCCCTCCACTTT.